The 20 T cell receptor beta chains in this list originate from one sample, sequenced in a study of PD-1 blockade in classical Hodgkin lymphoma. Time point meaning: newly diagnosed, previously untreated cHL patient sample. Purification of CD4+ T cells from thawed PBMCs was performed via magnetic negative selection. Assay: immunoSEQ multiplex PCR; the TCRdb copy retains only in-frame clones and omits some. The table has tens of thousands of clones, about 85% seen once; the top ten hold around 1.2%. Specimen: CD4+ T cells from blood. The receptor set was obtained from a human donor with classical Hodgkin lymphoma.

The CDR3 DNA follows: TGTGCCAGCAGCTTGGGACAGGGGGGTAATGAAAAACTGTTTTTT. It is translated as CASSLGQGGNEKLFF. The chain is built from TRBV5-4 and TRBJ1-4; 9 positions match TRBD1. After removal of 0 bases from V and 4 bases from J, the junction contained 1 base not matched to a gene. The CDR3 is made up of 15 amino acids. Germline CDR1 reads SGHNT; CDR2 reads YYREEE (reference sequence).

In nucleotides, the CDR3 is TGTGCCAGCAGCCTAGGACTTGTCACAGATACGCAGTATTTT. Its protein is CASSLGLVTDTQYF. The J gene is TRBJ2-3, the V gene TRBV7-3, with D maybe TRBD2 (5 bases). V lost 5 bases and J lost 2, with 11 bases in between. CDR3 length: 14 amino acids. The germline V gene has CDR1 SGHTA and CDR2 FQGTGA. The variable domain in full, completed from reference TRBV7-3 and TRBJ2-3, reads GAGVSQTPSNKVTEKGKYVELRCDPISGHTALYWYRQSLGQGPEFLIYFQGTGAADDSGLPNDRFFAVRPEGSVSTLKIQRTERGDSAVYLCASSLGLVTDTQYFGPGTRLTVL.

This chain links TRBV4-1 with TRBJ1-5, with unresolved D. V lost 0 bases, J lost 0 bases, and 9 bases lay in between. There are 16 residues in the CDR3. Germline V gene lookup returns CDR1 MGHRA and CDR2 YSYEKL. CDR3 sequence reads: CASSQENSYSNQPQHF. In nucleotides, the CDR3 is TGCGCCAGCAGCCAAGAGAACAGTTATAGCAATCAGCCCCAGCATTTT.

This clone turned up a few times. The chain employs TRBV11-1 and TRBJ2-5, with D hard to call. The CDR3 is 16 amino acids. The germline V gene has CDR1 SGHAT and CDR2 FQDESV (reference sequence). V shed 5 bases and J shed 2 bases, with 18 bases lying between them. CDR3 nucleotides: TGTGCCAGCAGCCCAAGGGCGGCACAAAAACAAGAGACCCAGTACTTC. This sequence encodes CASSPRAAQKQETQYF.

The rearrangement joins TRBV21-1 to TRBJ2-1; the D call TRBD1 from the table was never checked on the DNA. TRBV21-1 is noted as a pseudogene. CDR3 length: 16 amino acids. In DNA form, the CDR3 reads TGTGCCAGCAGCCGCCCACAGGTCCTCTCCTACAATGAGCAGTTCTTC. Protein: CASSRPQVLSYNEQFF.

The gene calls are TRBV29-1 and TRBJ1-4, with a weak D call TRBD1 (6 bases). Trimming pared 6 bases from V and 7 bases from J, leaving 18 bases between. Germline lookup yields CDR1 SQVTM and CDR2 ANQGSEA. CDR3 length equals 14 residues. The CDR3 DNA reads TGCAGCGTCAATAACAGGGCCCGAGGTGAAAAACTGTTTTTT. This gives the protein CSVNNRARGEKLFF.

The chain recombines TRBV9 with TRBJ1-2, with D tentatively TRBD1 (5 bases). Trimming removed 4 bases from V and 4 bases from J, with 14 bases in between. The CDR3 totals 14 residues. Germline values: CDR1 SGDLS, CDR2 YYNGEE. CDR3 amino acids: CASSPPTVGYGYTF. The CDR3 coding sequence is TGTGCCAGCAGCCCCCCGACAGTTGGCTATGGCTACACCTTC.

The V and J genes are TRBV27 and TRBJ2-2, with no clear D. The length of the CDR3 is 16 residues. From germline, CDR1 is MNHEY and CDR2 SMNVEV (reference sequence). V was pared by 5 bases and J by 6 bases, with 19 bases between. The CDR3 DNA reads as TGTGCCAGCAGTGCCACGGGCACCGGACGGCCCGGGGAGCTGTTTTTT. As protein: CASSATGTGRPGELFF.

The chain uses TRBV18 and TRBJ1-2; D is perhaps TRBD1 (6 bases). This CDR3 is built from 15 residues. Germline CDR1 is KGHSH and CDR2 is LQKENI. V lost 2 bases to trimming and J lost 3 bases, with 13 bases between them. The CDR3 DNA is TGTGCCAGCTCACCAACTGCGACAGGCGACTATGGCTACACCTTC. Its protein is CASSPTATGDYGYTF. The variable domain in full, with the rest retrieved from reference TRBV18 and TRBJ1-2, is NAGVMQNPRHLVRRRGQEARLRCSPMKGHSHVYWYRQLPEEGLKFMVYLQKENIIDESGMPKERFSAEFPKEGPSILRIQQVVRGDSAAYFCASSPTATGDYGYTFGSGTRLTVV.

The V call is TRBV7-3, the J call TRBJ2-2; a weak D match, TRBD2 (5 bases). The germline V and J ends were trimmed by 0 bases and 5 bases, with 10 bases remaining between them. CDR3 length: 15 residues. Looked up from germline, CDR1 is SGHTA and CDR2 is FQGTGA. CDR3 residues: CASSLTRDDTGELFF. In DNA, the CDR3 is TGTGCCAGCAGCTTAACTCGGGATGATACCGGGGAGCTGTTTTTT.

The chain is built from TRBV11-2 and TRBJ2-2; 8 bases agree with TRBD1. V trimming: 5 bases; J trimming: 6 bases; junction bases outside the gene matches: 8. The CDR3 consists of 15 residues. CDR1 and CDR2 (germline): SGHAT, FQNNGV. The CDR3 DNA follows: TGTGCCAGCAGCCGGTTGACAGGGGCTCCCGGGGAGCTGTTTTTT. Its translation: CASSRLTGAPGELFF.

V and J are TRBV11-3 and TRBJ1-2; D is possibly TRBD1 (5 bases). The V end lost 3 bases, the J end lost 8 bases, and 13 bases lay between the germline ends. The CDR3 spans 13 residues. Germline V gene data show CDR1 as SGHNT and CDR2 as YENEEA. CDR3: CASSFGRGGGYTF. The CDR3 region has the DNA TGTGCCAGCAGCTTTGGTAGGGGAGGAGGCTACACCTTC.

The chain couples TRBV19 to TRBJ2-5; 10 bases map to TRBD1. V lost 2 bases to trimming and J lost 3 bases; unmatched junction nucleotides: 3. From germline, CDR1 is LNHDA and CDR2 SQIVND (reference sequence). This CDR3 contains 15 residues. The CDR3 protein is CASSIIGTGEETQYF. The CDR3 nucleotides read TGTGCCAGTAGTATAATTGGGACAGGGGAAGAGACCCAGTACTTC.

The chain joins TRBV27 to TRBJ2-2, with D uncertain. The CDR3 extends over 14 amino acids. Between the trimmed V and J ends, which lost 2 bases and 0 bases, there was a span of 4 bases. The germline CDR1 and CDR2 sequences are MNHEY and SMNVEV (reference sequence). CDR3 residues: CASSLEPNTGELFF. Written as DNA, the CDR3 is TGTGCCAGCAGTTTAGAACCGAACACCGGGGAGCTGTTTTTT.

V usage is TRBV19 and J usage is TRBJ1-5; no definite D call. The CDR3 consists of 13 residues. Germline V gene lookup returns CDR1 LNHDA and CDR2 SQIVND (reference sequence). The germline V and J ends were trimmed by 10 bases and 3 bases, with 13 bases remaining between them. In DNA, the CDR3 is TGTGCCACCGGTCGAGATAACAATCAGCCCCAGCATTTT. This gives the protein CATGRDNNQPQHF.

V usage is TRBV30 and J usage is TRBJ2-1, with a possible D match to TRBD1 (6 bases). V shed 5 bases and J shed 6 bases, with 8 bases lying between them. Germline loops: CDR1 GTSNPN, CDR2 SVGIG (reference sequence). The CDR3 consists of 11 residues. The chain's CDR3 is CAWGQFNEQFF. As DNA, the CDR3 is TGTGCCTGGGGACAGTTCAATGAGCAGTTCTTC. The whole variable domain, remainder taken from reference TRBV30 and TRBJ2-1, is SQTIHQWPATLVQPVGSPLSLECTVEGTSNPNLYWYRQAAGRGLQLLFYSVGIGQISSEVPQNLSASRPQDRQFILSSKKLLLSDSGFYLCAWGQFNEQFFGPGTRLTVL.

This clone was counted a single time. The chain couples TRBV5-6 to TRBJ2-5; 8 bases fit TRBD2. The J call may be faulty, since TRBJ2-7 better matches the DNA end. The CDR3 has 15 residues. From germline, CDR1 is SGHDT and CDR2 YYEEEE. Written as DNA, the CDR3 is TGTGCCAGCAGCGGAACCGGGACTAGTTCCTACGAGCAGTACTTC. Translating it yields CASSGTGTSSYEQYF.

The rearrangement uses TRBV6-1 and TRBJ1-1; TRBD1 agrees at 9 bases. Germline V gene lookup returns CDR1 MNHNS and CDR2 SASEGT. The CDR3 extends over 13 amino acids. The trim removed 11 bases at V and 0 bases at J, leaving 4 bases unmatched. CDR3 residues: CAGQGLLNTEAFF. Written as DNA, the CDR3 is TGTGCCGGACAGGGGTTGCTGAACACTGAAGCTTTCTTT.

The rearrangement uses TRBV18 and TRBJ2-1; 12 positions agree with TRBD2. Germline V gene lookup returns CDR1 KGHSH and CDR2 LQKENI. V lost 5 bases to trimming and J lost 5 bases; unmatched junction nucleotides: 10. The CDR3 is 17 amino acids. The CDR3 sequence: CASSSNPLAGGHNEQFF. The CDR3, as DNA: TGTGCCAGCTCATCGAACCCACTAGCGGGAGGACACAATGAGCAGTTCTTC.

The CDR3 is CASSSWTADSGNTIYF. CDR3 DNA sequence: TGTGCCAGTAGTTCTTGGACAGCCGACTCTGGAAACACCATATATTTT. This chain connects TRBV19 to TRBJ1-3, with D possibly being TRBD1 (6 bases). There are 16 residues in the CDR3. Germline V CDR1 and CDR2: LNHDA, SQIVND (reference sequence). The V end was cut by 5 bases, the J end by 0 bases, with 14 bases between.